This TCR beta chain was observed in a study of CD8 T cells in Susac syndrome. This clonotype came up a few times. Its specificity is unknown. Study-wide results and caveats: The number of individuals included in the study's TCR sequencing and HLA analysis was acknowledged as relatively small.

The authors reverse transcribed roughly 0.5 to 1 ug RNA with random hexamers. TCR beta CDR3 was amplified by immunoSEQ multiplex PCR. This amplification extended across 54 Vbeta and 13 Jbeta segments. A single record per CDR3 protein comes from TCRdb applying MiXCR to the immunoSEQ multiplex PCR reads. The repertoire includes 160,000 or so distinct CDR3 sequences, 90% to 95% of them detected once, and roughly 0.13% sits in the top ten. Per germline, CDR1 LNHDA and CDR2 SQIVND (reference sequence). Trimming removed 7 bases from V and 5 bases from J, with 11 bases in between. This CDR3 comprises 13 residues. Healthy donors were controls matched for age and sex.

Sequenced input: CD4+ T cells from PBMCs. This rearrangement joins TRBV19 to TRBJ2-2; D possibly corresponds to TRBD1 (5 bases). This receptor was obtained from a human donor in good health. The CDR3 sequence is CASIKGNTGELFF. DNA for the CDR3: TGTGCCAGTATAAAGGGGAATACCGGGGAGCTGTTTTTT.